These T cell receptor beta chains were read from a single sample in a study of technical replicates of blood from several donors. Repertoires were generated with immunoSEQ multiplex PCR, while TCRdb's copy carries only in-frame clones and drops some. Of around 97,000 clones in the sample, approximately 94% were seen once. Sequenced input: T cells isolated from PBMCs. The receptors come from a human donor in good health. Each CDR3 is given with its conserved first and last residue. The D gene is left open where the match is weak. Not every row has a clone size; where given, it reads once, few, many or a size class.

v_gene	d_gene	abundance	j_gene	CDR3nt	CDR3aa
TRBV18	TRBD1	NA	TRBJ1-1	TGTGCCAGCTCACCACCGATGGGACAGGTGAGAACTGAAGCTTTCTTT	CASSPPMGQVRTEAFF
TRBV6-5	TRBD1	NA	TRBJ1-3	TGTGCCAGCAGCCGAGCAGGGGGGTACGGAAACACCATATATTTT	CASSRAGGYGNTIYF
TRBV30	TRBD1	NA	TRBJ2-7	TGTGCCTGCTTCGGACAGGGGGCGAACGAGCAGTACTTC	CACFGQGANEQYF
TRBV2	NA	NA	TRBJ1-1	TGTGCCAGCAGTTACCAGGAGAACACTGAAGCTTTCTTT	CASSYQENTEAFF
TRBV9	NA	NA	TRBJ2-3	TGTGCCAGCAGTATTACAGGCAGCACAGATACGCAGTATTTT	CASSITGSTDTQYF
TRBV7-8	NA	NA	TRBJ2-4	TGTGCCAGCAGCTTACCGGCAGGGTTTGACATTCAGTACTTC	CASSLPAGFDIQYF
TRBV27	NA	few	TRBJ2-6	TGTGCCAGCAGACTCTCTGGGGCCAACGTCCTGACTTTC	CASRLSGANVLTF
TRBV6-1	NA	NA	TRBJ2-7	TGTGCCAGCAGTGACTGGGCAGGGACCTACGAGCAGTACTTC	CASSDWAGTYEQYF
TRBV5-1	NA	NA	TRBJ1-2	TGCGCCAGCAGCTTGAACGGCGGCATTAACTATGGCTACACCTTC	CASSLNGGINYGYTF
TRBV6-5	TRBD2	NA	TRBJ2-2	TGTGCCAGCAGTTACGAAAGCGGGAGGGCTTACGGGGAGCTGTTTTTT	CASSYESGRAYGELFF
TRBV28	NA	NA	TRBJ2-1	TGTGCCAGCAGTTTATTTAGCAGAAATGAGCAGTTCTTC	CASSLFSRNEQFF
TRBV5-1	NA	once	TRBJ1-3	TGCGCCAGCAGCAACGAACCGGGGGTCGGAAACACCATATATTTT	CASSNEPGVGNTIYF
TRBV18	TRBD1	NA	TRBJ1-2	TGTGCCAGCTCACGGGACAGGGAGCACTATGGCTACACCTTC	CASSRDREHYGYTF
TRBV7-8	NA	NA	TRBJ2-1	TGTGCCAGCAGCTTAGATCACTACAATGAGCAGTTCTTC	CASSLDHYNEQFF
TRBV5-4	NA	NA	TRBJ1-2	TGTGCCAGCAGCCCAAGGACGGCAGGGGACTATGGCTACACCTTC	CASSPRTAGDYGYTF
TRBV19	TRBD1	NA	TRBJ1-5	TGTGCCAGTAGCCGGGACAGGGCTCAGCCCCAGCATTTT	CASSRDRAQPQHF
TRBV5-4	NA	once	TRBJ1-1	TGTGCCAGCAGCTATTCAGGTGGCCTTAGTGAAGCTTTCTTT	CASSYSGGLSEAFF
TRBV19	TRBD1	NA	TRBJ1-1	TGTGCCAGTAGGAACCGGGACAGTCGGAACACTGAAGCTTTCTTT	CASRNRDSRNTEAFF
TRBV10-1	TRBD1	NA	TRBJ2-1	TGCGCCCGCCCCCCGGGGACAGGGTACAATGAGCAGTTCTTC	CARPPGTGYNEQFF
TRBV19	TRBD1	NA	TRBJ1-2	TGTGCCAGTAGCCGACAGGGTTTGGATGGCTACACCTTC	CASSRQGLDGYTF
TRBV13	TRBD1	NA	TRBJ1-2	TGTGCCAGCAGCCCTGACAGGGGGCAGAACACCTTC	CASSPDRGQNTF
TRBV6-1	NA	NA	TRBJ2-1	TGTGCCAGCTACCTTACATTCAATGAGCAGTTCTTC	CASYLTFNEQFF
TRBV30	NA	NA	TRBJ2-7	TGTGCCTGGAGTCACGAGTGGAGCTCCTACGAGCAGTACTTC	CAWSHEWSSYEQYF
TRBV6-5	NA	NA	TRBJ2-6	TGTGCCAGCAGTTACTCAGGAGACGGGGCCAACGTCCTGACTTTC	CASSYSGDGANVLTF
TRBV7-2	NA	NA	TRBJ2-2	TGTGCCAGCAGAGGGGGGGCGGGCACCGGGGAGCTGTTTTTT	CASRGGAGTGELFF
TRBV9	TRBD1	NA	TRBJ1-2	TGTGCCAGCAGCGTATCCCGAACACAGGGGGCAAATGGCTACACCTTC	CASSVSRTQGANGYTF
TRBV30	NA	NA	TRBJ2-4	TGTGCCTGGAGTGGGGAGGCCAAAAACATTCAGTACTTC	CAWSGEAKNIQYF
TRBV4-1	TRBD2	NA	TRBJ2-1	TGCGCCAGCAGCCAAATAGCGGGATCCTACAATGAGCAGTTCTTC	CASSQIAGSYNEQFF
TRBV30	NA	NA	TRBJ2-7	TGTGCCTGGGAGCACGGGACGGAGGGCTACGAGCAGTACTTC	CAWEHGTEGYEQYF
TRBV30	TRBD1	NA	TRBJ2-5	TGTGCCTGGAGTACCGGACAGGGGCAAGAGACCCAGTACTTC	CAWSTGQGQETQYF
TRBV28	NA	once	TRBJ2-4	TGTGCCAGCAGTTTGGGCGACCCCGGTACAAGAAACATTCAGTACTTC	CASSLGDPGTRNIQYF
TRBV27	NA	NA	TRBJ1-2	TGTGCCAGCAGTTTAGTGGGAGATTATGGCTACACCTTC	CASSLVGDYGYTF
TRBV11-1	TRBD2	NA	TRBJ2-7	TGTGCCAGCAGATCGGGACTACTTTACGAGCAGTACTTC	CASRSGLLYEQYF
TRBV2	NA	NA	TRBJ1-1	TGTGCCAGCAGTGTGCAGGGGTCCTACTTGGGCACTGAAGCTTTCTTT	CASSVQGSYLGTEAFF
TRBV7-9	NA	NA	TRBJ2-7	TGTGCCAGCAGCCTCATGACACCCTACGAGCAGTACTTC	CASSLMTPYEQYF
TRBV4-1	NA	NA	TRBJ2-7	TGCGCCAGCAGCCAAGAGGACGGACTACCCATCTCCTACGAGCAGTACTTC	CASSQEDGLPISYEQYF